These 2 T cell receptor beta chains originate from one sample sequenced in a study of OX40 agonist ivuxolimab in advanced cancers. Method: immunoSEQ multiplex PCR; TCRdb's copy keeps in-frame clones and lacks some. This sample has tens of thousands of clones; about 93% occur once, and the top ten carry around 14%. The sample consisted of CD4+ or CD8+ T cells sorted from blood, taken in a trial of the OX40 agonist ivuxolimab. These receptors all stem from an adult with an advanced solid tumor such as melanoma, head and neck, liver or kidney cancer.

The chain has TRBV7-9 and TRBJ1-1; D is ambiguous. V was clipped by 7 bases and J by 7 bases, with 19 bases between them. From germline, CDR1 is SEHNR and CDR2 FQNEAQ (reference sequence). There are 14 residues in the CDR3. CDR3 sequence: CASISPTGSDEAFF. The DNA for the CDR3 is TGTGCCAGCATCTCCCCGACGGGGTCGGATGAAGCTTTCTTT.

The chain couples TRBV4-1 to TRBJ1-2; TRBD1 is a possible D gene (5 bases). The CDR3 extends over 15 amino acids. Trimming took 1 base from V and 8 from J, leaving 17 bases between them. Germline CDR1 MGHRA, CDR2 YSYEKL. The DNA for the CDR3 is TGCGCCAGCAGCCAAGGGGGTCGGGACCCTTTCGGCTACACCTTC. Its protein is CASSQGGRDPFGYTF.